This TCR beta chain emerged from a study of response to subunit inactivated influenza vaccine. General observations from the study: T cells newly recruited by each seasonal influenza vaccination are few, the authors suggested.

From the RT-PCR reads, TCRdb called clonotypes with MiXCR, one entry per CDR3 protein. This table has about 780,000 distinct CDR3 sequences, approximately 18% appearing once. Turning to this clonotype: Its antigen is unknown.

This CDR3 has 12 amino acids. Sample: PBMCs from blood, taken 5 days after vaccination. J is TRBJ2-3 and V is TRBV21-1. TRBV21-1 is annotated as a pseudogene. The source of this sequence is a man between 45 and 60 years old who received an inactivated influenza vaccine. The CDR3 sequence: CASSKVRDTQYF. The CDR3 DNA reads TGTGCCAGCAGCAAAGTTCGAGATACGCAGTATTTT.